These 9 T cell receptor beta chains were sequenced from one sample in a study of blood T cell repertoires in COVID-19. Clones were sequenced by immunoSEQ multiplex PCR, and TCRdb holds only the in-frame ones, with some missing. The table has roughly 34,000 clones, 70% to 90% seen once. The material sequenced was peripheral blood. The receptors originated from a woman in her 70s with active COVID-19.

This sequence joins TRBV7-9 and TRBJ2-3, with TRBD2 identical over 10 bases. V dropped 4 bases and J dropped 5; count of bases not matched to a gene: 18. The germline CDR1 and CDR2 sequences are SEHNR and FQNEAQ (reference sequence). The CDR3 spans 19 residues. The CDR3 sequence is CASSWVSLIAGGNKDTQYF. CDR3 bases: TGTGCCAGCAGCTGGGTATCACTAATAGCGGGGGGCAATAAAGATACGCAGTATTTT.

This clone appeared once. This chain joins TRBV4-1 and TRBJ2-3, with 14 bases lining up with TRBD2. V shed 5 bases and J 6 bases; nucleotides not matched to a gene: 4. Looked up from germline, CDR1 is MGHRA and CDR2 is YSYEKL. The CDR3 has 15 amino acids. This CDR3 is CASSLRTSGGDTQYF. CDR3 in DNA: TGCGCCAGCAGCTTAAGGACTAGCGGGGGGGATACGCAGTATTTT.

The J gene is TRBJ2-2, the V gene TRBV5-6, with a possible D match to TRBD1 (6 bases). The ends were cut back, 4 bases at V and 0 bases at J, with 13 bases in the middle. Germline assignment: CDR1 SGHDT and CDR2 YYEEEE. This CDR3 contains 16 residues. The CDR3 loop is CASSADTGSNTGELFF. The DNA of the CDR3 is TGTGCCAGCAGCGCCGACACAGGGTCGAACACCGGGGAGCTGTTTTTT.

The chain has TRBV29-1 and TRBJ2-5; 8 nucleotides agree with TRBD1. Trimming at V came to 7 bases and at J to 5 bases, leaving 6 bases not matched to a gene. The CDR3 covers 12 residues. From germline, CDR1 is SQVTM and CDR2 ANQGSEA. CDR3 protein: CSADRDRETQYF. The CDR3 region has the DNA TGCAGCGCCGACCGGGACAGGGAGACCCAGTACTTC.

The V and J genes are TRBV9 and TRBJ2-1; 8 positions agree with TRBD1. This CDR3 comprises 15 residues. From germline, CDR1 is SGDLS and CDR2 YYNGEE. V was pared by 0 bases and J by 3 bases, with 2 bases of the junction left unmatched. DNA of the CDR3: TGTGCCAGCAGCGTAGCCGGGACAGGCTACAATGAGCAGTTCTTC. Its translation is CASSVAGTGYNEQFF.

The gene calls are TRBV28 and TRBJ1-6; possibly TRBD1 for D (5 bases). The CDR3 sequence is 18 residues long. Germline V gives CDR1 MDHEN, CDR2 SYDVKM. Trimming took off 2 bases at V and 0 bases at J, with 14 bases between the two ends. The CDR3 protein is CASSLALRGSSYNSPLHF. CDR3 sequence (DNA): TGTGCCAGCAGTTTAGCCCTTAGGGGCAGCTCCTATAATTCACCCCTCCACTTT.

The chain has TRBV3-1 (or the pseudogene TRBV3-2) and TRBJ2-3; D gene uncertain. Germline V gene lookup returns CDR1 LGHDT and CDR2 YNNKEL (reference sequence). The CDR3 is 16 residues long. The V gene lost 0 bases and the J gene lost 0 bases, with 10 bases spanning the gap. DNA for the CDR3: TGTGCCAGCAGCCAAGAAAGGCCGGGTAGCACAGATACGCAGTATTTT. Amino acids: CASSQERPGSTDTQYF.

DNA of the CDR3: TGTGCCATCAGTGGGGTCCCACAGGACACTGAAGCTTTCTTT. It translates to CAISGVPQDTEAFF. The chain combines TRBV10-3 with TRBJ1-1, with D possibly TRBD1 on 5 matching bases. The ends were cut back, 4 bases at V and 3 bases at J, with 12 bases in the middle. The CDR3 contains 14 residues. CDR1 is ENHRY and CDR2 is SYGVKD in the germline V gene.

The V gene is TRBV3-1 (or the pseudogene TRBV3-2), the J gene TRBJ2-3, with 8 bases that match TRBD2. With 1 base clipped from V and 2 bases from J, the junction kept 5 bases outside the gene matches. Germline V CDR1 and CDR2: LGHDT, YNNKEL (reference sequence). CDR3 length: 16 residues. The CDR3 region has the DNA TGTGCCAGCAGCCAAGGTCTAGCGGGCTCCACAGATACGCAGTATTTT. Protein product: CASSQGLAGSTDTQYF.